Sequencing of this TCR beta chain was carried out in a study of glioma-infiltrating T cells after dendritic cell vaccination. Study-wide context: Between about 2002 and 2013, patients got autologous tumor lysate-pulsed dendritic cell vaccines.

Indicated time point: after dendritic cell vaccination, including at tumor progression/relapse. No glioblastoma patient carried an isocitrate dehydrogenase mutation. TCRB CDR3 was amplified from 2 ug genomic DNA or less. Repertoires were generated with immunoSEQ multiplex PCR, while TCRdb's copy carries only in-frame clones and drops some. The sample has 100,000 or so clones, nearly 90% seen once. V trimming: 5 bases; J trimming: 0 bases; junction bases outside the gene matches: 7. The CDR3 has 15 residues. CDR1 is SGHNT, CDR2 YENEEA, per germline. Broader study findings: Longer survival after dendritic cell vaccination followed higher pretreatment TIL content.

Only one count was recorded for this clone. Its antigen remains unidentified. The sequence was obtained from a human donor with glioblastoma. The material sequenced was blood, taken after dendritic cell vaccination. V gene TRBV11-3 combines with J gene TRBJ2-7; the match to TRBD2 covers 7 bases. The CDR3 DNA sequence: TGTGCCAGCAGCCCAAGCGGGACGACCTCCTACGAGCAGTACTTC. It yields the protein CASSPSGTTSYEQYF.